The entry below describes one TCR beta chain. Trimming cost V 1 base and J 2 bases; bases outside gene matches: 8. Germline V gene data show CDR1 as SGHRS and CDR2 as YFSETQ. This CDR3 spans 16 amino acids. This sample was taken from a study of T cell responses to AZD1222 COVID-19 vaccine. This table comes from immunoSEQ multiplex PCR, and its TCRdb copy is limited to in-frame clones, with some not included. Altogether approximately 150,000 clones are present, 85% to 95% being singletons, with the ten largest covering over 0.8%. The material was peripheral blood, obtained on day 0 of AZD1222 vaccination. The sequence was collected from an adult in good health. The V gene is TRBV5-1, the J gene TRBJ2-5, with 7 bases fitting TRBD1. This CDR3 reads CASSLPRQGAQETQYF. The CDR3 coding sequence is TGCGCCAGCAGCTTGCCTAGACAGGGCGCGCAAGAGACCCAGTACTTC.